Listed here are 3 T cell receptor beta chains from one sample, sequenced in a study of HIV-infected children after antiretroviral therapy interruption. Treatment of the sample: PENTA 11 planned treatment interruption arm or continuous ART arm. The TCR library was built from RNA with a 3' RACE protocol and unique molecular identifiers. TCRdb fed the 3' RACE reads into MiXCR, producing one record per CDR3 protein. The sample includes around 40,000 distinct CDR3 sequences, under 8% seen only once; the top ten take around 1%. Here the sequenced sample was CD45RA+ CD4+ T cells from PBMCs, pooled from several time points, taken from a donor given antiretroviral therapy, either interrupted or continuous. As for subset: naive CD4+ CD45RA+ CD45RO- T cells. The receptors here all came from a pool of human donors with HIV.

In its sample, this clonotype was seen many times. This chain uses TRBV5-1 with TRBJ1-4; tentatively, D is TRBD1 (6 bases). V lost 5 bases and J 5 bases, leaving 10 bases between the germline ends. CDR1 and CDR2 (germline): SGHRS, YFSETQ. This CDR3 region has 13 residues. The CDR3 reads CASRGGGNEKLFF. CDR3 sequence (DNA): TGCGCCAGCAGAGGGGGAGGAAATGAAAAACTGTTTTTT. Full variable domain (missing parts from reference TRBV5-1 and TRBJ1-4): KAGVTQTPRYLIKTRGQQVTLSCSPISGHRSVSWYQQTPGQGLQFLFEYFSETQRNKGNFPGRFSGRQFSNSRSEMNVSTLELGDSALYLCASRGGGNEKLFFGSGTQLSVL.

This clonotype has at least ten counts. This chain uses TRBV7-2 with TRBJ2-7; D is ambiguous. The V gene's germline CDR1 is SGHTA and CDR2 FQGNSA. CDR3 size: 12 residues. Trimming stripped 5 bases from V and 4 bases from J, with 9 bases between. CDR3 sequence: CASSLNSYEQYF. DNA for the CDR3: TGTGCCAGCAGCCTCAACTCTTACGAGCAGTACTTC.

This clonotype was seen more than once but under ten times. The V gene is TRBV6-2 or TRBV6-3, the J gene TRBJ1-2; 10 bases are shared with TRBD1. Per germline, CDR1 MNHEY and CDR2 SVGEGT. CDR3 size: 15 residues. The J segment lost 9 bases and the V segment lost 2 bases, leaving 9 bases of the junction unmatched. For the CDR3, the DNA is TGTGCCAGCAGTTACACCGGGACAGGGGTCTTGAGCTACACCTTC. Its translation: CASSYTGTGVLSYTF.